This T cell receptor (beta chain) was recovered during a study of neurological immune-mediated disorders (dated by TCRdb to the late 2010s). Background on the whole study: The study compared peripheral blood TCR-beta repertoires of HTLV-I-associated myelopathy (HAM/TSP) patients, multiple sclerosis patients and healthy controls using UMI-based sequencing. The cohort was made up of approximately 69 subjects, consisting of roughly 15 HAM/TSP patients, around 35 multiple sclerosis patients and around 20 healthy controls. Longitudinal samples, technical triplicates and paired sorted CD4+ and CD8+ T-cell subsets, alongside PBMC samples, were included among the 106 TCR-beta libraries.

The CDR3 runs 17 residues from the cysteine to the phenylalanine. Only the CDR3 part of the read is kept: 51 bases, read in frame from the first base. Unmatched junction bases come to 15, with V trimmed by 5 bases and J by 7 bases. Based on the germline V gene, the CDR1 and CDR2 sequences are SGHAT and FQNNGV. To synthesize cDNA, template-switch 5'RACE was performed with a primer carrying a 10-nucleotide random unique molecular identifier so that each TCR transcript was tagged. Every sequencing run yielded over 180 million TCR-beta sequences covering 15-18 subjects. Total RNA was extracted with the RNeasy kit. The KAPA Real-time Library Amplification kit was used to amplify TCR-beta VDJ regions with primers for the TCR constant region and the 5'RACE anchor. Sample indexes and Illumina adaptors were added in a first PCR, after which library yield was increased in a second PCR. After Ampure bead purification, the TCR product of roughly 650 bp was size-selected on a 2% E-gel SizeSelection system. Before pooling, libraries had their quality checked on a Bioanalyzer, their concentration measured with Qubit, and their quantity determined with the Kapa Library Quantification kit. Libraries were sequenced paired-end 2 x 150 bp on an Illumina HiSeq 2500. To increase sequence diversity, about 25-31% phiX was spiked into each library pool. The study's own analysis went as follows. The UMI-based MiGEC pipeline processed quality-filtered reads and removed over 80% of raw TCR sequences during error correction. VDJ genes were aligned to IMGT germline references, and clonotypes were defined by unique CDR3 amino acid sequence plus V-J genes. Clonal expansion, Shannon diversity and CDR3 relatedness (CalcPairwiseDistances, ClusterSamples) were evaluated with VDJtools, and phylogenetic trees were built with CLCbio workbench. Clones with at least 8 unique UMIs were defined as expanded, with this threshold being based on coefficient-of-variation modelling across technical triplicates. TCRdb reworked the public reads: Q25 trimming with fastp, MiXCR clone assembly, productive beta chains retained. Every entry covers one CDR3 protein and lists the most common genes and DNA from its rows. TCRdb assigned the V and J calls; the authors' analysis was not used. This sample holds 15,000 to 25,000 distinct CDR3 sequences; 7.5% were observed only once. The biggest ten clones account for about a sixth of the sample.

What the study reported, not specific to this receptor: TCR clonal expansion was greatest in HAM/TSP patients and smallest in MS patients, who ranked below even healthy controls. No identical CDR3 amino acid sequences were found to be shared among expanded clones across subjects, suggesting that TCR-beta repertoires were private in all groups.

For sorted-subset TCR libraries, 1 million sorted CD4+ or CD8+ T cells were used. Peripheral blood underwent Ficoll-Hypaque density gradient centrifugation to isolate PBMCs, which were then cryopreserved in liquid nitrogen. The study also sequenced paired sorted CD4+ and CD8+ subsets from healthy controls, HAM/TSP patients and MS patients. The table lists this clonotype with many counts. Its antigen has not been determined. Within one base of it there is no much larger clone, and no base qualities were kept. The sequence links TRBV11-2 to TRBJ2-1, with TRBD1 matching 9 junction bases. The TCR sequence derives from a woman aged 30 to 39 with HTLV-1-associated myelopathy (HAM/TSP). Sequencing input: CD8+ T cells from blood. The CDR3 region: CASSPGGSGQGWNEQFF. The base sequence is TGTGCCAGCAGCCCCGGGGGGTCGGGACAGGGATGGAATGAGCAGTTCTTC.